This TCR beta chain was recorded in a study of CD8+ T cells in alopecia areata (dated by TCRdb to 2016 to 2018). Some background on the complete study: Treated patients were enrolled in an open-label pilot trial of oral tofacitinib, 5 to 10 mg twice daily, for moderate-to-severe alopecia areata. TCRbeta CDR3 regions were amplified by immunoSEQ multiplex PCR using 35 Vbeta forward and 13 Jbeta reverse primers. Scalp clonality was compared among normal scalp (n=4), patchy alopecia areata scalp (n=8), and alopecia totalis/universalis scalp (n=8). Biopsies were taken from tofacitinib-treated patients at baseline and at 4 and 24 weeks of treatment, and a later scalp biopsy was taken in several of the tofacitinib-treated patients. To study T cell clonal expansion in alopecia areata, the researchers applied high-throughput TCRbeta sequencing to both the C3H/HeJ mouse model and human patients. Human TCRbeta sequencing covered scalp tissue and sorted CD4+ and CD8+ peripheral blood T cells from patchy and totalis/universalis alopecia areata patients and healthy controls. The RNA source kit depended on sample type: the PAXgene miRNA kit for fixed scalp, the miRNeasy kit for PBMCs, and the RNeasy kit for mouse skin. Patients received tofacitinib for 6 to 18 months and were then followed off drug for 6 months to check for delayed response and recurrence.

The library came from the immunoSEQ multiplex PCR assay. RNA was extracted from all samples and reverse transcribed into cDNA, which served as template for TCR sequencing. First-strand cDNA was synthesized using SuperScript III with a 2:1 mix of oligo-dT and random hexamers. A synthetic immune receptor repertoire was used to assess amplification bias, and residual bias was removed computationally. Concerning the study's data processing: Raw reads were preprocessed to remove errors, and CDR3 was defined by IMGT conventions from the conserved cysteine to phenylalanine. Clonality was computed as 1 minus the Shannon entropy, with the entropy normalized by log2 of the number of productive unique TCRs. CD4 or CD8 identity of scalp clones was inferred by cross-referencing scalp TCRbeta sequences with sorted blood CD4 and CD8 repertoires. Held by TCRdb, this immuneACCESS table contains in-frame sequences only and omits some clones. Under half of the omission traces to an unresolved V gene where checked; the cause of the rest is unknown. V and J calls and clone size come straight from that table; D and trimming were deduced from the DNA. In all, the sample holds around 120,000 clones, and around two fifths of those were seen once. The ten largest clones capture approximately 3% of the sample.

Turning to this clone: It lacks a known antigen. No much larger clone exists at a distance of one base, and base qualities are not known.

The full study reports these points: Compared with normal scalp, lesional scalp, particularly in alopecia totalis/universalis, had higher clonality and more expanded CD8+ clones, which suggests antigenic drive. TCR sequences shared between patients were less clear than in mice, possibly partly because of HLA diversity in the patient population. Unlike mouse skin, where gammadelta T cells dominate, normal human skin contains resident alphabeta T cells that get sequenced too, which complicates analysis of the scalp TCR repertoire.

From alopecia areata patients, peripheral blood was collected along with lesional scalp punch biopsies. After PBMCs were isolated by density centrifugation and stained for CD3, CD4 and CD8, a FACSAria was used to sort CD4+ and CD8+ T cells. The V end loses 8 bases and the J end loses 3 bases, and a stretch of 16 bases separates them. In the germline V gene, CDR1 corresponds to SNHLY and CDR2 to FYNNEI. The CDR3 has 15 amino acids, counting the end cysteine and phenylalanine. The DNA shown is the 45-base CDR3, in frame from base 1. Sequencing used CD4+ T cells sorted from blood. The chain employs TRBV2 and TRBJ2-2; the D region may be TRBD1 or TRBD2, each matching 5 bases equally. The receptor's source is a human donor with alopecia areata. The CDR3 region: CASGRERGYTGELFF. In nucleotide form, the sequence is TGTGCCAGCGGCAGGGAGAGGGGTTACACCGGGGAGCTGTTTTTT.